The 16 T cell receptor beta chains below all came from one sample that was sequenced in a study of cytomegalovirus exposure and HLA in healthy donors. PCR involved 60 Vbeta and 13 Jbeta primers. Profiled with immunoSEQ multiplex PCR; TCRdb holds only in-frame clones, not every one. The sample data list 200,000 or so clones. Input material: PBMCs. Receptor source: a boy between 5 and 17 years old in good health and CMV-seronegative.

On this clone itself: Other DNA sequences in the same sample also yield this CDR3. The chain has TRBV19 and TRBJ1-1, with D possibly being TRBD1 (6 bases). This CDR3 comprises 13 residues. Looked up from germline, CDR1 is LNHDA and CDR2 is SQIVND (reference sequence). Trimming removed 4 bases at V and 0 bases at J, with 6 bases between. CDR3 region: CASSTGVNTEAFF. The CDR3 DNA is TGTGCCAGTAGTACAGGGGTGAACACTGAAGCTTTCTTT.

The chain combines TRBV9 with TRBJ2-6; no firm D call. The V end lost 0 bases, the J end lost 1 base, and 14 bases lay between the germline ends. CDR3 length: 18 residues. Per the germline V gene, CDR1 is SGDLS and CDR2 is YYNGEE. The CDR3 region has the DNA TGTGCCAGCAGCGTAGAGTCCCAACCCGGGTCTGGGGCCAACGTCCTGACTTTC. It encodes CASSVESQPGSGANVLTF.

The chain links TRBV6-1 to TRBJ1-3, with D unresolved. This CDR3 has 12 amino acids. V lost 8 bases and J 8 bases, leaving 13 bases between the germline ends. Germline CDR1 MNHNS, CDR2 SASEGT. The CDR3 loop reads CASQAPMDTIYF. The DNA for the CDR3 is TGTGCCAGCCAAGCCCCAATGGACACCATATATTTT.

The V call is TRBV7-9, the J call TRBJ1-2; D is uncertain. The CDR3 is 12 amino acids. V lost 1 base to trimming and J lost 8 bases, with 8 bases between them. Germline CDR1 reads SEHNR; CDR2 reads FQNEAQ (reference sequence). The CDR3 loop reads CASSLGGGGYTF. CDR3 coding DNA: TGTGCCAGCAGCTTAGGCGGTGGGGGCTACACCTTC.

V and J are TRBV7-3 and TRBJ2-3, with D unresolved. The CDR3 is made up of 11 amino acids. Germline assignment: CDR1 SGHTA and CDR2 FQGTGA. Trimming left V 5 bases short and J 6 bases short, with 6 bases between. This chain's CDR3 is CASSLSDTQYF. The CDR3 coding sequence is TGTGCCAGCAGCCTTAGCGATACGCAGTATTTT.

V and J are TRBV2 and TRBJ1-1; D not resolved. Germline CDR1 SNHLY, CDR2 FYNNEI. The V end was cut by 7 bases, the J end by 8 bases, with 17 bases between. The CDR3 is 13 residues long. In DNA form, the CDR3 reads TGTGCCAGCATCTCTGGGCCCCCCGTCGAAGCTTTCTTT. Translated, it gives CASISGPPVEAFF. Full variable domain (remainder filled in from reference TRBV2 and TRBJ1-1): EPEVTQTPSHQVTQMGQEVILRCVPISNHLYFYWYRQILGQKVEFLVSFYNNEISEKSEIFDDQFSVERPDGSNFTLKIRSTKLEDSAMYFCASISGPPVEAFFGQGTRLTVV.

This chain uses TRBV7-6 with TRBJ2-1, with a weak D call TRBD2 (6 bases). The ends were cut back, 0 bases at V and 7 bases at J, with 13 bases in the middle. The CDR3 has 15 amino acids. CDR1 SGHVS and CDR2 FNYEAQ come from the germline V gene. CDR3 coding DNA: TGTGCCAGCAGCTTAGCGGAGGGCTCCGTGAATGAGCAGTTCTTC. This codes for CASSLAEGSVNEQFF.

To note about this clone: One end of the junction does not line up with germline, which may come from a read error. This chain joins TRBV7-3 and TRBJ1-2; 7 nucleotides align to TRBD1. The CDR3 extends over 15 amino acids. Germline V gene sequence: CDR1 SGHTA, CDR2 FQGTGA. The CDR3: CASSLYGGPDREIFF. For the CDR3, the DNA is TGTGCCAGCAGCTTATATGGGGGGCCCGACAGGGAAATATTCTTC.

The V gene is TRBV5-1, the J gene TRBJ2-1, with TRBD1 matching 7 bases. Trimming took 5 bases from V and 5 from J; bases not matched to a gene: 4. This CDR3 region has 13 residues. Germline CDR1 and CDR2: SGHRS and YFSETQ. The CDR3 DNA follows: TGCGCCAGCAGTCCAGGGGGAAACAATGAGCAGTTCTTC. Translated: CASSPGGNNEQFF.

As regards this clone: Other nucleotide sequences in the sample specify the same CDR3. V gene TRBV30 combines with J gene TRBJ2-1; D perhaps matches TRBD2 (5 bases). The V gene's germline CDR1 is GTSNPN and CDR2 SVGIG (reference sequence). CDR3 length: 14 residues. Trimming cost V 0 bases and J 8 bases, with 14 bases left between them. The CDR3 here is CAWSVKSPADEQFF. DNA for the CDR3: TGTGCCTGGAGTGTAAAGTCCCCAGCGGATGAGCAGTTCTTC.

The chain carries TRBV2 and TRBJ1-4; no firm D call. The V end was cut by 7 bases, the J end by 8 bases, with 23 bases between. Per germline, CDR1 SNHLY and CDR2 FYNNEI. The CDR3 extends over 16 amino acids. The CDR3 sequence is CASILNGVRAEEKLFF. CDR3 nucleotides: TGTGCCAGCATTCTAAATGGGGTGAGGGCTGAGGAAAAACTGTTTTTT.

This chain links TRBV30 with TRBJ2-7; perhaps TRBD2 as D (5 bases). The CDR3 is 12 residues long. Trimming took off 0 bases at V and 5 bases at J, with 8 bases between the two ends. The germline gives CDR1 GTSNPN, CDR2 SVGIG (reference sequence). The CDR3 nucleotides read TGTGCCTGGAGTGTGGTCGGGGACGAGCAGTACTTC. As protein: CAWSVVGDEQYF. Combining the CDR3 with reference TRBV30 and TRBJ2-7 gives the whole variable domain SQTIHQWPATLVQPVGSPLSLECTVEGTSNPNLYWYRQAAGRGLQLLFYSVGIGQISSEVPQNLSASRPQDRQFILSSKKLLLSDSGFYLCAWSVVGDEQYFGPGTRLTVT.

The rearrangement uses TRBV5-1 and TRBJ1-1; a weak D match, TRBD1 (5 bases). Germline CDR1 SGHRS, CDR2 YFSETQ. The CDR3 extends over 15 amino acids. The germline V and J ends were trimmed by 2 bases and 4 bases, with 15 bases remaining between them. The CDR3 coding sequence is TGCGCCAGCAGCTTAGGCCCGGGGGGTGGCACTGAAGCTTTCTTT. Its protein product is CASSLGPGGGTEAFF.

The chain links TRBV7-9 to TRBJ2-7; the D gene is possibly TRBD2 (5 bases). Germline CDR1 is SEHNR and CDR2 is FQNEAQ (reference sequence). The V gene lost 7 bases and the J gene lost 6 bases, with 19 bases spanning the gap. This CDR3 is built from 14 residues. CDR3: CASNPWAAGGEQYF. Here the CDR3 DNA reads TGTGCCAGCAACCCCTGGGCGGCCGGAGGCGAGCAGTACTTC.

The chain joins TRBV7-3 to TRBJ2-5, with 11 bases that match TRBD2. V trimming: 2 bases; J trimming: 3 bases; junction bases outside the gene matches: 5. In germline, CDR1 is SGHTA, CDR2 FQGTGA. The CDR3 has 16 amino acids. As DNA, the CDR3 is TGTGCCAGCAGCTTAGGGCTTAGCGGGGGGGAAGAGACCCAGTACTTC. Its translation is CASSLGLSGGEETQYF.

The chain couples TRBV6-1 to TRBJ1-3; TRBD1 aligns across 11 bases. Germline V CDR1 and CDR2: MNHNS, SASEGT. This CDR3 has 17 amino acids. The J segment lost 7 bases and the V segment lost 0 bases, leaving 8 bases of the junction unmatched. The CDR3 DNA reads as TGTGCCAGCAGTGAAGCCGGGATCCGGGACAGGGGGAACACCATATATTTT. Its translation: CASSEAGIRDRGNTIYF.